Listed below are T cell receptor beta chains from one sample, sequenced in a study of T cell responses to AZD1222 COVID-19 vaccine. Libraries were prepared by immunoSEQ multiplex PCR; TCRdb keeps only in-frame clonotypes and omits some of them. The sample has 240,000 or so clones; approximately 93% are singletons. The material was peripheral blood, obtained on day 0 of AZD1222 vaccination. These receptors all stem from an adult in good health. The CDR3 runs from the conserved cysteine through the conserved F or W. Fields, in order: V gene, clone size, J gene, D gene, CDR3 DNA, CDR3 protein. A D gene is named only where the DNA matches it firmly. Clone size is stated in some rows and not others, as once, few, many or a class when expanded.

V gene: TRBV28; clone size: NA; J gene: TRBJ2-2; D gene: TRBD2; CDR3 DNA: TGTGCCAGCAGTCTAGCGGGACACACCGGGGAGCTGTTTTTT; CDR3 protein: CASSLAGHTGELFF
V gene: TRBV6-5; clone size: NA; J gene: TRBJ1-1; D gene: TRBD1; CDR3 DNA: TGTGCCAGCAGTTACTCCAGGGGGCGAGGTGAAGCTTTCTTT; CDR3 protein: CASSYSRGRGEAFF
V gene: TRBV6-5; clone size: NA; J gene: TRBJ1-2; D gene: NA; CDR3 DNA: TGTGCCAGCAGTTATAGGCACAGAAACTATGGCTACACCTTC; CDR3 protein: CASSYRHRNYGYTF
V gene: TRBV24-1; clone size: NA; J gene: TRBJ1-5; D gene: NA; CDR3 DNA: TGTGCCACCAGGAGGTGGGGCGATGACAATCAGCCCCAGCATTTT; CDR3 protein: CATRRWGDDNQPQHF
V gene: TRBV6-5; clone size: few; J gene: TRBJ2-3; D gene: TRBD2; CDR3 DNA: TGTGCCAGCAACGGGGCTAGCGGGGAGGGTACGCAGTATTTT; CDR3 protein: CASNGASGEGTQYF
V gene: TRBV30; clone size: NA; J gene: TRBJ1-6; D gene: NA; CDR3 DNA: TGTGCCTGCAATCCAGGATATAATTCACCCCTCCACTTT; CDR3 protein: CACNPGYNSPLHF
V gene: TRBV10-2; clone size: NA; J gene: TRBJ1-2; D gene: NA; CDR3 DNA: TGCGCCAGCAGTTGGACAGTCTTGGGCTACACCTTC; CDR3 protein: CASSWTVLGYTF
V gene: TRBV27; clone size: few; J gene: TRBJ2-1; D gene: NA; CDR3 DNA: TGTGCCAGCAGGCAGGGTGGGGTGAACAATGAGCAGTTCTTC; CDR3 protein: CASRQGGVNNEQFF
V gene: TRBV7-9; clone size: once; J gene: TRBJ1-5; D gene: NA; CDR3 DNA: TGTGCCAGCAGCTTAGCTTCTCCGGGGGCGCGGGGGGATCAGCCCCAGCATTTT; CDR3 protein: CASSLASPGARGDQPQHF
V gene: TRBV20-1; clone size: NA; J gene: TRBJ2-7; D gene: NA; CDR3 DNA: TGCAGTGCTAGCGGGACCTACGAGCAGTACTTC; CDR3 protein: CSASGTYEQYF
V gene: TRBV5-1; clone size: NA; J gene: TRBJ1-1; D gene: NA; CDR3 DNA: TGCGCCAGCAGCTTGGTACCAGGGGTCAGAATGAACACTGAAGCTTTCTTT; CDR3 protein: CASSLVPGVRMNTEAFF
V gene: TRBV5-1; clone size: NA; J gene: TRBJ2-5; D gene: NA; CDR3 DNA: TGCGCCAGCAGCTTGGAAATACCTGACCGGAGGGAGACCCAGTACTTC; CDR3 protein: CASSLEIPDRRETQYF